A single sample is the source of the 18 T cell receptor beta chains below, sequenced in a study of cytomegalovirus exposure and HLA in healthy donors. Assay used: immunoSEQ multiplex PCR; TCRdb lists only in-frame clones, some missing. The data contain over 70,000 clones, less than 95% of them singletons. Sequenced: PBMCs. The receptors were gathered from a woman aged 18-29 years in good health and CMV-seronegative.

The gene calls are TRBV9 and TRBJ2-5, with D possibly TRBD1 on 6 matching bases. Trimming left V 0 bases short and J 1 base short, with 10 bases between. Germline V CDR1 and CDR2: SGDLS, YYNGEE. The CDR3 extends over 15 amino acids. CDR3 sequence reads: CASSVGGGSQETQYF. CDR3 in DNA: TGTGCCAGCAGCGTAGGAGGGGGTAGCCAAGAGACCCAGTACTTC.

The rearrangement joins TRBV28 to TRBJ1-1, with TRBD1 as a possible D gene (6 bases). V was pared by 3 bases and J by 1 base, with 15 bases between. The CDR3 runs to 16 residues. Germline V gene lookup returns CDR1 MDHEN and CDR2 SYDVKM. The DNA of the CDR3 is TGTGCCAGCAGTTTGGGGCCAGCAGGGGCGAACACTGAAGCTTTCTTT. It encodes CASSLGPAGANTEAFF.

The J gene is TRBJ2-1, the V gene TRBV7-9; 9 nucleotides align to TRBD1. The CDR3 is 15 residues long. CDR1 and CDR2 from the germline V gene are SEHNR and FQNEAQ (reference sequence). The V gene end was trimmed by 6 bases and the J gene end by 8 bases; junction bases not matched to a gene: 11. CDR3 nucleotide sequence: TGTGCCAGCAGACCAGGGACAGGGCGCATGGATGAGCAGTTCTTC. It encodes CASRPGTGRMDEQFF.

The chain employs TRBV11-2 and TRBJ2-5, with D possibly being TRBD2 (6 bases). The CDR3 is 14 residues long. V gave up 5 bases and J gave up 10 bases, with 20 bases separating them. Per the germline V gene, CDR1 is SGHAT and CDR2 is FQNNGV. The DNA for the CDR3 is TGTGCCAGCAGCCCGATCTGGGGGGACTTAGTCCAGTACTTC. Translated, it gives CASSPIWGDLVQYF.

The CDR3 loop is CASSDRTGGDSVYTF. In DNA, the CDR3 is TGTGCCAGCAGTGACCGGACAGGGGGCGACTCTGTCTACACCTTC. The chain is built from TRBV6-4 and TRBJ1-2; 11 positions agree with TRBD1. Germline-derived CDR1 and CDR2 are MRHNA and SNTAGT. The J segment lost 10 bases and the V segment lost 2 bases, leaving 9 bases of the junction unmatched. The CDR3 is made up of 15 amino acids.

The CDR3 reads CASSRPGTGVYEQYF. The CDR3 DNA reads TGCGCCAGCAGCCGACCCGGGACAGGTGTTTACGAGCAGTACTTC. This chain connects TRBV4-1 to TRBJ2-7, with 8 bases lining up with TRBD1. Germline CDR1 reads MGHRA; CDR2 reads YSYEKL. The trim removed 4 bases at V and 4 bases at J, leaving 9 bases unmatched. The CDR3 runs to 15 residues.

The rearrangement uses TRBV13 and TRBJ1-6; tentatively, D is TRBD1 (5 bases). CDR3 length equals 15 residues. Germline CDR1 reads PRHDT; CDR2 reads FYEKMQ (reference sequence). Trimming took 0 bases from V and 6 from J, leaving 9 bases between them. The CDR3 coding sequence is TGTGCCAGCAGCTTAGGGACAGCTCCTAATTCACCCCTCCACTTT. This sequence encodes CASSLGTAPNSPLHF.

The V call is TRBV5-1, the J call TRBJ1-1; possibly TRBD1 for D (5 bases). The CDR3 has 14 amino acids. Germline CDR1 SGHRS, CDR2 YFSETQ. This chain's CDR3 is CATRGRVGDTEAFF. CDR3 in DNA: TGCGCGACGCGGGGGAGGGTGGGGGACACTGAAGCTTTCTTT.

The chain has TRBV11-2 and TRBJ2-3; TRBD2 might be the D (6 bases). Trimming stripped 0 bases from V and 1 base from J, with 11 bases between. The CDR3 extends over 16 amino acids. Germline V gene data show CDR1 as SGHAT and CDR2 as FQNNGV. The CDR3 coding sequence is TGTGCCAGCAGCTTAGAGAGGACTATTCGCACAGATACGCAGTATTTT. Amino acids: CASSLERTIRTDTQYF.

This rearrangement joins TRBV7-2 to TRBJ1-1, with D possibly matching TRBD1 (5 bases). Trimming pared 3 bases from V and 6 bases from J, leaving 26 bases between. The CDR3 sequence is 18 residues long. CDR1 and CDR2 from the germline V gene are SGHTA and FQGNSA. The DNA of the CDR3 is TGTGCCAGCAGCTTTCGGCTGAGGGGACTCCTCACGGAGGCTGAAGCTTTCTTT. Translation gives CASSFRLRGLLTEAEAFF.

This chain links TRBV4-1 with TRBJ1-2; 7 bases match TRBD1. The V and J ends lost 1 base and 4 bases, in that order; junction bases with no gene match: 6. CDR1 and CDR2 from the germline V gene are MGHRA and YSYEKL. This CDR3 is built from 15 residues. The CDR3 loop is CASSQAMGQSYGYTF. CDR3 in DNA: TGCGCCAGCAGCCAAGCTATGGGACAGAGCTATGGCTACACCTTC.

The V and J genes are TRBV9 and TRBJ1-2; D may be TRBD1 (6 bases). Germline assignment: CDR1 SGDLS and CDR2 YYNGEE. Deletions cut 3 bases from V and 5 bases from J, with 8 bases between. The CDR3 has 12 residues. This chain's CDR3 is CASSARGYGYTF. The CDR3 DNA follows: TGTGCCAGCAGCGCCAGGGGTTATGGCTACACCTTC. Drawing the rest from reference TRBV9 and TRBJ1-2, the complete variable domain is DSGVTQTPKHLITATGQRVTLRCSPRSGDLSVYWYQQSLDQGLQFLIQYYNGEERAKGNILERFSAQQFPDLHSELNLSSLELGDSALYFCASSARGYGYTFGSGTRLTVV.

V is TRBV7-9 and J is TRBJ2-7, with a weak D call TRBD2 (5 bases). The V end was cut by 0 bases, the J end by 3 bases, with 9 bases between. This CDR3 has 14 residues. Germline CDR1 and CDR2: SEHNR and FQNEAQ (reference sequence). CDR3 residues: CASSLARVSYEQYF. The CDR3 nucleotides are TGTGCCAGCAGCTTAGCGCGGGTCAGCTACGAGCAGTACTTC.

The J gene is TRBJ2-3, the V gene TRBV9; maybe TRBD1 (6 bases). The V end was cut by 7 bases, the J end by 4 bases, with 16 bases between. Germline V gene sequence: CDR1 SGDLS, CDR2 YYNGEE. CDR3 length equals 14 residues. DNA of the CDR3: TGTGCCAGCGACAGGACTGGAAGTTCAGATACGCAGTATTTT. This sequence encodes CASDRTGSSDTQYF. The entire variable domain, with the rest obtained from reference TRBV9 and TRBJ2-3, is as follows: DSGVTQTPKHLITATGQRVTLRCSPRSGDLSVYWYQQSLDQGLQFLIQYYNGEERAKGNILERFSAQQFPDLHSELNLSSLELGDSALYFCASDRTGSSDTQYFGPGTRLTVL.

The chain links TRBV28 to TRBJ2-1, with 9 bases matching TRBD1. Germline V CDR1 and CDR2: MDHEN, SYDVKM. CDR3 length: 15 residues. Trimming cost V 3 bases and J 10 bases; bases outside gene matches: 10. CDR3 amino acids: CASSLTGGRFQEQFF. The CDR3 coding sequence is TGTGCCAGCAGTTTGACAGGGGGTAGGTTTCAGGAGCAGTTCTTC.

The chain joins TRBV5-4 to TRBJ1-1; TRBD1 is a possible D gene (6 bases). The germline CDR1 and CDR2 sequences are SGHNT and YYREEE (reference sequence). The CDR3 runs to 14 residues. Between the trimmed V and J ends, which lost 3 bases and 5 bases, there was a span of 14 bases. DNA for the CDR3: TGTGCCAGCAGCTGGGACACACGTAGAACTGAAGCTTTCTTT. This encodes CASSWDTRRTEAFF.

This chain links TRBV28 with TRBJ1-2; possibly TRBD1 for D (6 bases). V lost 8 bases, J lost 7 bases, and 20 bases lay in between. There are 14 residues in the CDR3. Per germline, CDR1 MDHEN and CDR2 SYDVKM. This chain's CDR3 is CASLGGGGRPGYTF. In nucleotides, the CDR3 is TGTGCCAGCCTAGGGGGAGGGGGACGTCCTGGCTACACCTTC.

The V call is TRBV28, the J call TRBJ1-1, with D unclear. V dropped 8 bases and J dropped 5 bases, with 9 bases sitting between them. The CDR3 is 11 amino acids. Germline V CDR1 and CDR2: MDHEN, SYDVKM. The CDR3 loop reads CASGLRTEAFF. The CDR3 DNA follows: TGTGCCAGCGGGTTGCGGACTGAAGCTTTCTTT.